The clone carrying this T cell receptor (beta chain) was observed a few times. Only in-frame clones appear in the TCRdb table, and some are missing; sequencing was by immunoSEQ multiplex PCR. The table shows 200,000 to 250,000 clones, with around 84% occurring only once. This sample is part of a study of blood T cell repertoires in COVID-19. Participant ages covered about 18 to 89 years across about two dozen US areas. Germline CDR1 reads SGHRS; CDR2 reads YFSETQ. Trimming removed 0 bases from V and 4 bases from J; junction bases left unmatched: 4. The CDR3 spans 16 residues. The rearrangement uses TRBV5-1 and TRBJ2-5, with 12 nucleotides matching TRBD2. Sequencing was carried out using PBMCs or T cells enriched from blood (not recorded which). The receptor was derived from a man aged 25-40 years with acute COVID-19. The CDR3 sequence: CASSLGSSGGAETQYF. The CDR3 coding sequence is TGCGCCAGCAGCTTGGGGTCTAGCGGGGGGGCAGAGACCCAGTACTTC.